These 9 T cell receptor beta chains were all obtained from the same sample, sequenced in a study of metastatic and nonmetastatic thyroid tumors. Before thyroid surgery, none of the patients had received any treatment. TCRdb re-clonotyped the PCR reads via MiXCR. The sample records approximately 38,000 clones, 25% to 30% being singletons. Sample: blood. The origin of the receptors is a female donor with papillary thyroid cancer or a benign thyroid nodule (not recorded which). Some clones in this sample may be carry-over from other donors' samples.

This chain uses TRBV30 with TRBJ2-7; TRBD2 agrees at 9 bases. The CDR3 sequence is 13 residues long. J gave up 2 bases and V 7 bases, and 6 bases lay outside the gene matches. Germline-derived CDR1 and CDR2 are GTSNPN and SVGIG (reference sequence). The CDR3 region is CASEREETYEQYF. The CDR3 DNA is TGTGCCTCGGAGCGGGAGGAGACCTACGAGCAGTACTTC.

In its sample, this clone was seen many times. The chain is built from TRBV3-1 and TRBJ2-3; 9 nucleotides align to TRBD1. The CDR3 extends over 17 amino acids. CDR1 is LGHDT, CDR2 YNNKEL, per germline (reference sequence). V lost 1 base to trimming and J lost 2 bases; unmatched junction nucleotides: 7. The DNA of the CDR3 is TGTGCCAGCAGCCAAGGCTCCGGGACAGGGTACACAGATACGCAGTATTTT. As protein: CASSQGSGTGYTDTQYF.

Of note for this clone: A much more abundant neighbour one base away suggests this may be a read error. This chain's CDR3 is CASSPSSGTPYEQYF. The CDR3 DNA reads TGTGCCAGCAGTCCTTCTAGCGGGACCCCCTACGAGCAGTACTTC. V and J are TRBV5-4 and TRBJ2-7, with 9 bases fitting TRBD2. J was trimmed by 2 bases and V by 5 bases; bases with no gene match: 8. CDR1 SGHNT and CDR2 YYREEE come from the germline V gene (reference sequence). This CDR3 is built from 15 residues.

The CDR3 nucleotides are TGCGCCAGCAGCCAAGAAGTCTGGCAGGGCCGTGAAAAACTGTTTTTT. Its translation: CASSQEVWQGREKLFF. V and J are TRBV4-3 and TRBJ1-4, with a possible D match to TRBD1 (5 bases). Between the trimmed V and J ends, which lost 0 bases and 7 bases, there was a span of 15 bases. CDR1 and CDR2 from the germline V gene are LGHNA and YSLEER. This CDR3 region has 16 residues.

The table lists this clone with many counts. V and J are TRBV28 and TRBJ2-3; D unclear. CDR1 and CDR2 from the germline V gene are MDHEN and SYDVKM. This CDR3 spans 14 amino acids. Trimming removed 3 bases at V and 1 base at J, with 8 bases between. The CDR3 DNA follows: TGTGCCAGCAGTTTCTCCAGCGGCACAGATACGCAGTATTTT. Its protein is CASSFSSGTDTQYF.

This clone has a count of ten or more. The chain employs TRBV5-4 and TRBJ1-6, with TRBD1 as a possible D gene (6 bases). The germline gives CDR1 SGHNT, CDR2 YYREEE (reference sequence). This CDR3 is 15 amino acids long. With 0 bases removed from V and 3 bases from J, the gap between germline ends came to 7 bases. The CDR3 DNA reads TGTGCCAGCAGCTTGGGGGACATCTATAATTCACCCCTCCACTTT. Its protein is CASSLGDIYNSPLHF.

This clone was recorded at least ten times. The J gene is TRBJ1-5, the V gene TRBV2; D remains ambiguous. V lost 4 bases to trimming and J lost 3 bases, with 10 bases between them. The V gene's germline CDR1 is SNHLY and CDR2 FYNNEI. The CDR3 runs 14 residues. The CDR3 DNA reads as TGTGCCAGCAGTGCCAGCTTCCCCAATCAGCCCCAGCATTTT. It translates to CASSASFPNQPQHF.

This clone occurred a few times. The chain links TRBV6-6 to TRBJ1-1; no reliable D call. Trimming stripped 0 bases from V and 4 bases from J, with 9 bases between. Germline V gene lookup returns CDR1 MNHNY and CDR2 SVGAGI (reference sequence). The CDR3 is 14 amino acids. CDR3 amino acids: CASSYSEWATEAFF. CDR3 DNA: TGTGCCAGCAGTTACTCGGAGTGGGCCACTGAAGCTTTCTTT.

As for this clone: Just one base apart from a much larger clone, this may be a read error. This sequence joins TRBV11-1 and TRBJ2-3; TRBD2 aligns across 8 bases. Trimming cost V 4 bases and J 3 bases; bases outside gene matches: 6. CDR3 size: 15 residues. CDR1 is SGHAT and CDR2 is FQDESV in the germline V gene (reference sequence). DNA for the CDR3: TGTGCCAGCAGCTACGGGACTAGTGTTACAGATACGCAGTATTTT. Protein product: CASSYGTSVTDTQYF.